Given below is one T cell receptor beta chain in context. Its antigen is as yet unknown. This sample is part of a study of lymphopenia after photon versus proton radiotherapy. Findings of the study overall: Photon-treated patients lost naive T cells and TCR diversity; proton-treated stayed stable. Authors raise, but do not show, better survival with proton therapy. Post-nadir diversity loss with photons came from oligoclonal expansion, particularly CD8+ Temra cells. A bigger post-nadir fall in TCR diversity correlated inversely with survival time in deceased patients.

Produced via immunoSEQ multiplex PCR; TCRdb's table is partial and in-frame only. The sample consists of 25,000 to 30,000 clones, more than 75% of them appearing once. V was pared by 3 bases and J by 9 bases, with 12 bases between. The CDR3 covers 13 residues. Germline CDR1 SGHNT, CDR2 YENEEA. The material was peripheral blood, obtained from a patient treated with proton-based radiotherapy. The V call is TRBV11-3, the J call TRBJ2-4; D is ambiguous. This TCR was recovered from a woman aged 60-75 years with cholangiocarcinoma. Some clones in this sample may be carry-over from other donors' samples. The CDR3 nucleotides are TGTGCCAGCAGCTTGGGAAGGGAAAGCATTCAGTACTTC. It translates to CASSLGRESIQYF.